The sequence of this T cell receptor (beta chain) was determined in a study of regulatory T cells in long-lasting Graves disease. Study-wide context: Graves' patients (newly diagnosed) had been on antithyroid drugs under 3 months.

According to the study, TCR beta libraries were built with iRepertoire HTBI primers and CDR3-region Arm-PCR. TCRdb re-analysed the multiplex PCR reads in MiXCR, keeping a single row per CDR3 protein. The sample carries about 420,000 distinct CDR3 sequences, about a sixth recorded once. This clonotype was seen repeatedly, ten times or more. Noted time point: newly diagnosed GD, antithyroid drugs for less than 3 months. PBMC RNA was the source of the TCR library. V shed 5 bases, J shed 3 bases, and the junction held 8 bases outside the gene matches. Germline assignment: CDR1 DFQATT and CDR2 SNEGSKA (reference sequence). CDR3 length: 16 residues. The data were also submitted as part of a second study, on T cells in Graves' hyperthyroidism and ophthalmopathy. According to that study: Blood shared most expanded thyroid clonotypes above 0.001.

The TCR was taken from a woman between 18 and 29 years old with Graves disease. Sample: peripheral blood mononuclear cells (PBMCs), taken at new diagnosis, from a patient treated with antithyroid drugs. The J gene is TRBJ2-3, the V gene TRBV20-1, with TRBD2 identical over 13 bases. The CDR3 loop is CSAYRTSGSWTDTQYF. The DNA of the CDR3 is TGCAGTGCTTACCGGACTAGCGGGAGTTGGACAGATACGCAGTATTTT.